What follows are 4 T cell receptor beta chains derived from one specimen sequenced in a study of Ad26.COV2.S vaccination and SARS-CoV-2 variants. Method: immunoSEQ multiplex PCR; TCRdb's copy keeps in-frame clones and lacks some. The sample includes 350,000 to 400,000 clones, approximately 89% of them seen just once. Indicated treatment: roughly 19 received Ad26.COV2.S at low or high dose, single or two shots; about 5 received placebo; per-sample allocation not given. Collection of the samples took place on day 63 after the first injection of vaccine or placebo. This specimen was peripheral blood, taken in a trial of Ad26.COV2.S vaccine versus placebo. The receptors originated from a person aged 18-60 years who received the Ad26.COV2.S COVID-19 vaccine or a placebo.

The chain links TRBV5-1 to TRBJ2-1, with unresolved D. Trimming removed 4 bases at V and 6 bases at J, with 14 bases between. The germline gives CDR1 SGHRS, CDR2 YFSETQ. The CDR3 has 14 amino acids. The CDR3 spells CASSVTDSRNEQFF. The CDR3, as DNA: TGCGCCAGCAGCGTGACGGATAGCCGCAATGAGCAGTTCTTC.

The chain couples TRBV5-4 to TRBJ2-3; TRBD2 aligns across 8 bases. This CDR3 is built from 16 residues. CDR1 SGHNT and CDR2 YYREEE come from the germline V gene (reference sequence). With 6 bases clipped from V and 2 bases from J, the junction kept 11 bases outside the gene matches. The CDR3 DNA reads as TGTGCCAGCACCGCCGGGGTAGCGGGAATCACAGATACGCAGTATTTT. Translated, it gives CASTAGVAGITDTQYF.

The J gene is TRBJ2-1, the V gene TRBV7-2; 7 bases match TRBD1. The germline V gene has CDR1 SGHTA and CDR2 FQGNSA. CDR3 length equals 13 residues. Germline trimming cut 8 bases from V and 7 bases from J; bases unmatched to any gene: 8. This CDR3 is CASHQTGQNEQFF. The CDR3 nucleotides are TGTGCCAGCCACCAGACAGGGCAAAATGAGCAGTTCTTC.

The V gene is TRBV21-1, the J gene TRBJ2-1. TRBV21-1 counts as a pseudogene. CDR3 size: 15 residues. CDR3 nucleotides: TGTGCCAGCATCCTGGATTGGACCGTTATTAATGAGCAGTTCTTC. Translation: CASILDWTVINEQFF.